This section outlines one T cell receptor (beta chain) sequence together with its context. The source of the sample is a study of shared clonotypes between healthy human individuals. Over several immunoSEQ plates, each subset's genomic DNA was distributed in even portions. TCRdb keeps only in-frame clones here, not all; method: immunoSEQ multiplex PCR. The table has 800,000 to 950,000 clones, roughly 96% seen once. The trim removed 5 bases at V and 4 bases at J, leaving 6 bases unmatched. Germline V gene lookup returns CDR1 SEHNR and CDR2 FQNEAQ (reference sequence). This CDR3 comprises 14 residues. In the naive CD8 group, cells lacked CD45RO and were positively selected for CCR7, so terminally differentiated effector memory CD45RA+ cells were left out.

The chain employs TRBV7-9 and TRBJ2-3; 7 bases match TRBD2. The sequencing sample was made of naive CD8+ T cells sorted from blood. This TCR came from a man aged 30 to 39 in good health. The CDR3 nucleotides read TGTGCCAGCAGCCCCCTCGCGGGGGCAGATACGCAGTATTTT. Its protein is CASSPLAGADTQYF.